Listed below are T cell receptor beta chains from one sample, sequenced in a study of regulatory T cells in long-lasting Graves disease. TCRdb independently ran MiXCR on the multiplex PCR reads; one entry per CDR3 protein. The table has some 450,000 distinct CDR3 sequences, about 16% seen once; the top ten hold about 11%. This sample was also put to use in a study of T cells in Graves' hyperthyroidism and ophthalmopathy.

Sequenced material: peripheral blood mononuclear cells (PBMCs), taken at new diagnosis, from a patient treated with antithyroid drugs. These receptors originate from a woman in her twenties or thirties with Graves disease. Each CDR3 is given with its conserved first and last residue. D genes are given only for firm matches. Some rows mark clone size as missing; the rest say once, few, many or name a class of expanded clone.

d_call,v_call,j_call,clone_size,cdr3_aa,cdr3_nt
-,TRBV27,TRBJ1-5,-,CASSKQPQHF,TGTGCCAGCAGTAAACAGCCCCAGCATTTT
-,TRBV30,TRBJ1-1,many,CAWSEGRGWTEAFF,TGTGCCTGGAGTGAAGGACGGGGATGGACTGAAGCTTTCTTT
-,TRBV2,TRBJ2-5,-,CASSKAGNQETQYF,TGTGCCAGCAGTAAGGCAGGGAATCAAGAGACCCAGTACTTC
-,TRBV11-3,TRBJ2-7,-,CASSLGTGLSYEQYF,TGTGCCAGCAGCTTAGGCACCGGGCTCTCCTACGAGCAGTACTTC
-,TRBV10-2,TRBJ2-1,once,CASSGNRQYNEQFF,TGCGCCAGCAGTGGTAACCGCCAATACAATGAGCAGTTCTTC
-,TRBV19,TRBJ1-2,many,CASSIEWGDGYTF,TGTGCCAGTAGTATAGAGTGGGGCGATGGCTACACCTTC
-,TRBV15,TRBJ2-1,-,CATSRAGSYNEQFF,TGTGCCACCAGCAGAGCGGGCTCCTACAATGAGCAGTTCTTC
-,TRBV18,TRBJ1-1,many,CASSLSPEANTEAFF,TGTGCCAGCTCACTAAGTCCCGAGGCGAACACTGAAGCTTTCTTT
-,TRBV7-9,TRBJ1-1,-,CASSLVQVGTEAFF,TGTGCCAGCAGCTTAGTTCAGGTGGGCACTGAAGCTTTCTTT
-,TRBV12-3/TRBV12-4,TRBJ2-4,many,CASSLARRVRPFVQYF,TGTGCCAGCAGTTTAGCGCGGAGGGTTCGACCCTTCGTTCAGTACTTC
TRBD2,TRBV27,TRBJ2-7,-,CASSFHRTSGIYEQYF,TGTGCCAGCAGTTTCCATAGGACTAGCGGGATCTACGAGCAGTACTTC
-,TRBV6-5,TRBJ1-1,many,CASSYEGAPNTEAFF,TGTGCCAGCAGTTACGAAGGGGCCCCGAACACTGAAGCTTTCTTT
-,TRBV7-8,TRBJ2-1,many,CASHGGTGSYNEQFF,TGTGCAAGCCACGGAGGGACCGGCTCCTACAATGAGCAGTTCTTC
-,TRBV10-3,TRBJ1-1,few,CAISVRGADTEAFF,TGTGCCATCAGTGTTCGGGGGGCTGACACTGAAGCTTTCTTT
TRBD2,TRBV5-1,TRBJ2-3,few,CASSLVVSGRSDMQYF,TGCGCCAGCAGCTTGGTGGTTAGCGGGAGGTCAGATATGCAGTATTTT
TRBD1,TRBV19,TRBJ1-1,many,CASSMHSGQDLKVVFF,TGTGCCAGTAGTATGCATTCGGGACAGGACCTCAAGGTCGTCTTCTTT
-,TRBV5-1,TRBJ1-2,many,CASSSYRFIGRINGYTF,TGCGCCAGCAGCTCTTACCGATTTATTGGTCGGATAAATGGCTACACCTTC
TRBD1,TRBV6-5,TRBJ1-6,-,CASSFTTGNNSPLHF,TGTGCCAGCAGTTTTACGACAGGGAACAACTCACCCCTCCACTTT
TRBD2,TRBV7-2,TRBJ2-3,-,CASSPGTSTRTDTQYF,TGTGCCAGCAGCCCCGGGACTAGCACCCGCACAGATACGCAGTATTTT
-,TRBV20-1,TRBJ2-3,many,CSASWGSSTDTQYF,TGCAGTGCTAGTTGGGGTTCTAGCACAGATACGCAGTATTTT
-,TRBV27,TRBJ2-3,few,CASRDGIKSPWTDTQYF,TGTGCCAGCCGGGACGGGATAAAATCCCCATGGACAGATACGCAGTATTTT
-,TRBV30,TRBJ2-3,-,CAWVPPPGGVTQYF,TGTGCCTGGGTTCCCCCCCCCGGTGGGGTTACGCAGTATTTT
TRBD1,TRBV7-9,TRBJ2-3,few,CASSFPTGGISTDTQYF,TGTGCCAGCAGCTTTCCGACAGGGGGTATTAGCACAGATACGCAGTATTTT
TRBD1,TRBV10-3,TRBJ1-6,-,CAISRGQARSPLHF,TGTGCCATCAGTCGGGGACAGGCAAGGTCACCCCTCCACTTT